This T cell receptor (beta chain) was captured in a study of blood T cell repertoires in COVID-19. Study information: PBMCs, B-cell-depleted T cells, or T cells were the source of the cDNA or gDNA that made up the material.

The Seattle patients, enrolled during active infection, were followed longitudinally. Authors' analysis steps: Reference gene primer amplification gave nucleated cell count estimates. Assay used: immunoSEQ multiplex PCR; TCRdb lists only in-frame clones, some missing. The DNA gave D and trimming, while V, J and clone size come from that table. The sample consists of more than 200,000 clones, around 90% of them appearing once. Trimming took off 3 bases at V and 6 bases at J, with 17 bases between the two ends. Germline V lookup: CDR1 KGHSH, CDR2 LQKENI. The CDR3 runs to 15 residues. The sample was peripheral blood. This chain links TRBV18 with TRBJ1-2; D perhaps matches TRBD1 (5 bases). The clonotype was recovered from a man in his thirties or forties with COVID-19, enrolled during active disease. CDR3 loop: CASSPPQWRGHGYTF. The DNA for the CDR3 is TGTGCCAGCTCACCGCCACAGTGGAGGGGTCATGGCTACACCTTC.